The 21 T cell receptor beta chains presented below share a single source sample, sequenced in a study of T cell responses to AZD1222 COVID-19 vaccine. Data came from immunoSEQ multiplex PCR; TCRdb stores just in-frame clones and leaves some out. The table lists about 150,000 clones, 92% of them singletons. The sample consisted of peripheral blood, taken on day 0 of AZD1222 vaccination. The receptor source for this set is an adult in good health.

The V and J genes are TRBV12-3 or TRBV12-4 and TRBJ1-2, with 7 positions matching TRBD1. Trimming took 6 bases from V and 0 from J; bases not matched to a gene: 1. The CDR3 consists of 13 residues. This CDR3 reads CASSGTANYGYTF. CDR3 DNA sequence: TGTGCCAGCAGCGGGACAGCTAACTATGGCTACACCTTC.

This chain links TRBV9 with TRBJ1-3; 7 bases fit TRBD1. V trimming: 3 bases; J trimming: 0 bases; junction bases outside the gene matches: 6. The CDR3 consists of 16 residues. Germline V gene sequence: CDR1 SGDLS, CDR2 YYNGEE. DNA of the CDR3: TGTGCCAGCAGCGCCCGACAGGGATACTCTGGAAACACCATATATTTT. Translation gives CASSARQGYSGNTIYF. The complete variable domain, with remaining parts taken from reference TRBV9 and TRBJ1-3, reads DSGVTQTPKHLITATGQRVTLRCSPRSGDLSVYWYQQSLDQGLQFLIQYYNGEERAKGNILERFSAQQFPDLHSELNLSSLELGDSALYFCASSARQGYSGNTIYFGEGSWLTVV.

The chain employs TRBV27 and TRBJ2-7; the D gene is possibly TRBD1 (6 bases). Germline V gene data show CDR1 as MNHEY and CDR2 as SMNVEV (reference sequence). The CDR3 length is 13 residues. Trimming left V 6 bases short and J 2 bases short, with 11 bases between. The CDR3 here is CASRPTGAYEQYF. For the CDR3, the DNA is TGTGCCAGCAGACCGACAGGAGCCTACGAGCAGTACTTC.

The V and J genes are TRBV5-6 and TRBJ1-6; D unresolved. The germline V gene has CDR1 SGHDT and CDR2 YYEEEE. Deletions cut 4 bases from V and 1 base from J, with 18 bases between. The CDR3 covers 18 residues. The CDR3 coding sequence is TGTGCCAGCAGCCTCCTCACCCGGGGTTGGTCCTATAATTCACCCCTCCACTTT. As protein: CASSLLTRGWSYNSPLHF.

The chain is built from TRBV12-5 and TRBJ2-7, with TRBD1 identical over 10 bases. This CDR3 has 12 residues. V shed 11 bases, J shed 2 bases, and the junction held 3 bases outside the gene matches. From germline, CDR1 is LGHNT and CDR2 FRNRAP. DNA for the CDR3: TGTGCTGGGACAGGGGAAACCTACGAGCAGTACTTC. This sequence encodes CAGTGETYEQYF.

The CDR3 reads CASRPSGSLGAQYF. Written as DNA, the CDR3 is TGTGCCAGCAGACCTAGCGGGTCCCTGGGTGCGCAGTATTTT. This chain links TRBV6-5 with TRBJ2-3; 8 nucleotides agree with TRBD2. The CDR3 runs to 14 residues. J was trimmed by 10 bases and V by 6 bases; bases with no gene match: 12. Germline lookup yields CDR1 MNHEY and CDR2 SVGAGI.

This rearrangement joins TRBV4-3 to TRBJ1-2, with 7 bases aligning to TRBD1. V trimming: 5 bases; J trimming: 7 bases; junction bases outside the gene matches: 4. The germline gives CDR1 LGHNA, CDR2 YSLEER. The CDR3 length is 12 residues. This chain's CDR3 is CASSATGFGYTF. For the CDR3, the DNA is TGCGCCAGCAGCGCGACAGGGTTTGGCTACACCTTC.

J is TRBJ2-7 and V is TRBV6-5; D remains unclear. V was pared by 2 bases and J by 0 bases, with 5 bases between. There are 13 residues in the CDR3. From germline, CDR1 is MNHEY and CDR2 SVGAGI. CDR3 residues: CASSYDNSYEQYF. The CDR3 nucleotides are TGTGCCAGCAGTTACGACAACTCCTACGAGCAGTACTTC.

The chain's CDR3 is CASSFGGGETQYF. DNA for the CDR3: TGCGCCAGCAGCTTCGGAGGGGGCGAGACCCAGTACTTC. The gene calls are TRBV5-1 and TRBJ2-5, with a tentative D call TRBD1 (7 bases). Germline V CDR1 and CDR2: SGHRS, YFSETQ. V lost 2 bases to trimming and J lost 5 bases, with 10 bases between them. This CDR3 has 13 residues.

This sequence joins TRBV24-1 and TRBJ1-2, with TRBD1 matching over 7 bases. The CDR3 is 15 amino acids. Per the germline V gene, CDR1 is KGHDR and CDR2 is SFDVKD. After removal of 5 bases from V and 2 bases from J, the junction contained 7 bases not matched to a gene. CDR3 region: CATSGTGFLNYGYTF. DNA of the CDR3: TGTGCCACCAGTGGGACAGGTTTTTTAAACTATGGCTACACCTTC.

This rearrangement joins TRBV27 to TRBJ2-1, with 7 nucleotides matching TRBD1. This CDR3 contains 15 residues. Unmatched junction bases numbered 5, after V lost 5 bases and J lost 1 base. Germline V gene lookup returns CDR1 MNHEY and CDR2 SMNVEV (reference sequence). CDR3 in amino acids: CASSLGGPSYNEQFF. DNA of the CDR3: TGTGCCAGCAGTCTAGGGGGCCCTTCCTACAATGAGCAGTTCTTC.

This clone was seen once. The CDR3 loop is CASSVDSGGYNEQFF. CDR3 DNA sequence: TGTGCCAGCAGCGTAGATAGCGGGGGCTACAATGAGCAGTTCTTC. The V gene is TRBV9, the J gene TRBJ2-1, with 9 bases that match TRBD2. The CDR3 has 15 residues. Germline assignment: CDR1 SGDLS and CDR2 YYNGEE. V lost 0 bases to trimming and J lost 3 bases; unmatched junction nucleotides: 1.

The CDR3 is CASSPSRGGTEAFF. Written as DNA, the CDR3 is TGTGCCAGCTCACCAAGTAGGGGAGGAACTGAAGCTTTCTTT. The V gene is TRBV18, the J gene TRBJ1-1; D might be TRBD1 (5 bases). Germline V gene lookup returns CDR1 KGHSH and CDR2 LQKENI. V was cut by 2 bases and J by 5 bases, with 12 bases left in between. The CDR3 runs 14 residues.

This rearrangement joins TRBV1 to TRBJ2-1; TRBD2 is the table's D call, not checked against the DNA. TRBV1 is described as a pseudogene. The CDR3 is 17 amino acids. The CDR3 sequence: CTSSPRWTSGSYNEQFF. DNA of the CDR3: TGCACCAGCAGCCCCAGATGGACTAGCGGGAGCTACAATGAGCAGTTCTTC.

The rearrangement joins TRBV7-2 to TRBJ2-5; either TRBD1 or TRBD2 may supply D (6 bases each). The germline V gene has CDR1 SGHTA and CDR2 FQGNSA. Trimming removed 3 bases at V and 5 bases at J, with 19 bases between. The CDR3 totals 16 residues. The CDR3 region has the DNA TGTGCCAGCAGCTTGGGGGCGGTCCCCCGGGGGGAGACCCAGTACTTC. It encodes CASSLGAVPRGETQYF.

J is TRBJ1-6 and V is TRBV6-5; weak D call: TRBD1 (5 bases). Germline V gene lookup returns CDR1 MNHEY and CDR2 SVGAGI. The germline V and J ends were trimmed by 7 bases and 9 bases, with 13 bases remaining between them. The CDR3 is made up of 13 amino acids. The CDR3 spells CASMGDGASPLHF. The CDR3 region has the DNA TGTGCCAGCATGGGGGATGGGGCTTCACCCCTCCACTTT.

The chain uses TRBV30 and TRBJ1-1; possibly TRBD1 for D (5 bases). Between the trimmed V and J ends, which lost 3 bases and 0 bases, there was a span of 23 bases. CDR3 length equals 18 residues. Germline V gene lookup returns CDR1 GTSNPN and CDR2 SVGIG (reference sequence). Here the CDR3 DNA reads TGTGCCTGGAGCGACCCGGTGGGGGGGATGAGGATGAACACTGAAGCTTTCTTT. Translating it yields CAWSDPVGGMRMNTEAFF.

The gene calls are TRBV19 and TRBJ2-5, with D possibly matching TRBD1 (5 bases). The V end was cut by 4 bases, the J end by 2 bases, with 11 bases between. The germline V gene has CDR1 LNHDA and CDR2 SQIVND (reference sequence). The CDR3 has 14 residues. The CDR3 bases are TGTGCCAGTAGTAGTTGGCAGGGTCAAGAGACCCAGTACTTC. It codes for CASSSWQGQETQYF. The variable domain in full, with the rest retrieved from reference TRBV19 and TRBJ2-5, is DGGITQSPKYLFRKEGQNVTLSCEQNLNHDAMYWYRQDPGQGLRLIYYSQIVNDFQKGDIAEGYSVSREKKESFPLTVTSAQKNPTAFYLCASSSWQGQETQYFGPGTRLLVL.

The chain recombines TRBV6-5 with TRBJ1-1, with D hard to call. Germline V CDR1 and CDR2: MNHEY, SVGAGI. The CDR3 loop spans 13 amino acids. V lost 2 bases and J lost 5, with 9 bases in between. CDR3 DNA: TGTGCCAGCAGTTACGGGCAGACGACTGAAGCTTTCTTT. Its protein product is CASSYGQTTEAFF.

This rearrangement joins TRBV19 to TRBJ1-2; D unclear. This CDR3 is built from 13 residues. Looked up from germline, CDR1 is LNHDA and CDR2 is SQIVND (reference sequence). V was shortened by 5 bases and J by 1 base, with 8 bases between the two germline ends. The DNA of the CDR3 is TGTGCCAGTAGTCTACAGATTAACTATGGCTACACCTTC. It translates to CASSLQINYGYTF.

The chain recombines TRBV5-1 with TRBJ1-1; 7 bases are a match to TRBD1. Germline CDR1 and CDR2: SGHRS and YFSETQ. The V and J ends lost 0 bases and 3 bases, in that order; junction bases with no gene match: 8. The CDR3 has 16 residues. The CDR3 coding sequence is TGCGCCAGCAGCTTGGCCTCAGGGGGAAGGGACACTGAAGCTTTCTTT. This sequence encodes CASSLASGGRDTEAFF.